The source of this T cell receptor (beta chain) is a study of human T cells and chemical hapten exposure. Study in general: Reading of the patch tests, which applied 0.01% DPC to the upper back, occurred at 6 days. Predominantly women, the patients had alopecia areata, totalis or universalis.

In the library, unique molecular identifiers were attached to individual cDNA molecules. MiXCR, run by TCRdb on the RACE reads, gives a single entry per CDR3 protein. The table lists more than 100,000 distinct CDR3 sequences, about 13% of them singletons. Time point reported: pre-sensitization, week 0. Regarding treatment: therapeutic diphenylcyclopropenone sensitization with weekly scalp DPC. This clonotype was recorded many times. Specimen: whole blood, collected in connection with sensitization to the hapten diphenylcyclopropenone (DPC). This TCR was sampled from a woman aged 18-29 years with alopecia areata. Some clones in this sample may be carry-over from other donors' samples.

The chain's CDR3 is CASSFLAGNQLSTDTQYF. The CDR3 DNA follows: TGTGCCAGCAGCTTCCTAGCGGGCAATCAACTAAGCACAGATACGCAGTATTTT. This chain uses TRBV7-2 with TRBJ2-3; 8 nucleotides align to TRBD2. Germline V lookup: CDR1 SGHTA, CDR2 FQGNSA. This CDR3 contains 18 residues. Unmatched junction bases numbered 11, after V lost 3 bases and J lost 0 bases.